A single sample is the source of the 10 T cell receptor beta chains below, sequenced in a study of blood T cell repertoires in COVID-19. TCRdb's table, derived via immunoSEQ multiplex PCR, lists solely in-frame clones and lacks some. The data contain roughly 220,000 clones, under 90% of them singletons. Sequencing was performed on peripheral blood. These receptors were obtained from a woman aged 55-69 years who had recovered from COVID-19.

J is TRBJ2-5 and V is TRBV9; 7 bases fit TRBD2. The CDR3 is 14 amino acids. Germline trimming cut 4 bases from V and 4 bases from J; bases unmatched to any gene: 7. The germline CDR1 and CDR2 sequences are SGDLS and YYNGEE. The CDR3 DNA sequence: TGTGCCAGCAGCCCCGGGGACTATGGAGAGACCCAGTACTTC. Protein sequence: CASSPGDYGETQYF.

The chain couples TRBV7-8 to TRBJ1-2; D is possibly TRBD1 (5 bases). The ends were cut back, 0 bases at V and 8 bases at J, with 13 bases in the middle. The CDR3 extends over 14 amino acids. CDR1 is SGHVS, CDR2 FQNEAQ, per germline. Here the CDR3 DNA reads TGTGCCAGCAGCTTAGCGGAGGGGATAAGGGGCTACACCTTC. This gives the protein CASSLAEGIRGYTF.

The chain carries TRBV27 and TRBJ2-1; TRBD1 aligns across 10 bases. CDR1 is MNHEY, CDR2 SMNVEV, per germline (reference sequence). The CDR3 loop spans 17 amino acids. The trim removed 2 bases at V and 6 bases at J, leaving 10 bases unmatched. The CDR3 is CASSLSPGGQGFNEQFF. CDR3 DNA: TGTGCCAGCAGTTTAAGCCCGGGGGGACAGGGGTTCAATGAGCAGTTCTTC.

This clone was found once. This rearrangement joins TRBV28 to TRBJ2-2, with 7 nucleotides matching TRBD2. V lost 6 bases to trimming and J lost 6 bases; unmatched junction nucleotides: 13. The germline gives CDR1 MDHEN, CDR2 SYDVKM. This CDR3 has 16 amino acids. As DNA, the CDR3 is TGTGCCAGCAGCCCCAGGGCGTGGGGGGGACCCGGGGAGCTGTTTTTT. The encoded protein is CASSPRAWGGPGELFF.

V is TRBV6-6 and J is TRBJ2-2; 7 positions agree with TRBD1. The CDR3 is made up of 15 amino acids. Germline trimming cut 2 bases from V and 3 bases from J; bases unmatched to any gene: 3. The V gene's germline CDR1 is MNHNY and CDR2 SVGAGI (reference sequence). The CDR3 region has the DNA TGTGCCAGCAGTTACGCTCAGGGGGACACCGGGGAGCTGTTTTTT. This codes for CASSYAQGDTGELFF.

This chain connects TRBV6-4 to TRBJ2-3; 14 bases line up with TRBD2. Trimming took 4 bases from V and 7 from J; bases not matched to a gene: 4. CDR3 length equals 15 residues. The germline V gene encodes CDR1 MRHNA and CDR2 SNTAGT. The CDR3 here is CASSAGTSGGYTQYF. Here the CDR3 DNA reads TGTGCCAGCAGTGCCGGGACTAGCGGGGGATATACGCAGTATTTT.

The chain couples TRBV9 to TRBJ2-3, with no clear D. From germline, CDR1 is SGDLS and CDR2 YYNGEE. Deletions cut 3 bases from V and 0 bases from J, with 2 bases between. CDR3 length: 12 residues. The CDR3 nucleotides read TGTGCCAGCAGCGCGAGCACAGATACGCAGTATTTT. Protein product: CASSASTDTQYF.

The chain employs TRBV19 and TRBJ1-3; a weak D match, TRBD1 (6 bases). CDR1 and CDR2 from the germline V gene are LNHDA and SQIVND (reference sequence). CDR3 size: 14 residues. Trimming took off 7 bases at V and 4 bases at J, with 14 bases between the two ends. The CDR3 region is CASTTGQRGNTIYF. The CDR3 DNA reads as TGTGCCAGTACCACCGGACAGAGAGGAAACACCATATATTTT.

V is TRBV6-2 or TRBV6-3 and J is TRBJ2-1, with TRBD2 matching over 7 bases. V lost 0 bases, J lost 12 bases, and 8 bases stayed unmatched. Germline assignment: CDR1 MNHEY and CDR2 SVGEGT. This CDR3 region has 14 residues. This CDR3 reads CASSYSRTGGGQFF. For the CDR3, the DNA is TGTGCCAGCAGTTACTCGCGGACGGGAGGCGGGCAGTTCTTC.

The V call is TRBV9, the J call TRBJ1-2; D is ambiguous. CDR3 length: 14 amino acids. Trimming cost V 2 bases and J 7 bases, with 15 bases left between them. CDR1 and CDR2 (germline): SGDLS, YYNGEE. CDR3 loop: CASSVNDDRGGYTF. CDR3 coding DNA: TGTGCCAGCAGCGTTAACGATGACCGCGGTGGCTACACCTTC.